This T cell receptor beta chain was sequenced during a study of blood T cell repertoires in COVID-19 (dated by TCRdb to about 2020). In the study overall: Samples covering the acute and convalescent phases of COVID-19 were provided by collaborators in the United States, Italy and Spain. The material from the prospective study consisted of cDNA or gDNA derived from T cells, B-cell-depleted T cells, or PBMCs. The dataset comprised deeply sampled blood TCRbeta repertoires from subjects exposed to, actively infected with, or recovered from COVID-19. The repertoires were made available in a free public database intended to serve as a resource for research on the immune response to SARS-CoV-2. The samples were drawn from two sources: the first 160 participants of the ongoing ImmuneRACE study, and over 1,000 subjects contributed by 6 global collaborators. Nearly every sample came with metadata listing a de-identified subject ID, COVID-19 status, age in years and sex. HLA class I and class II types, where available, came from metadata supplied by the sample provider rather than from assay-based typing.

Participants in the prospective study were enrolled through a virtual design, were aged roughly 18 to 90 years, and lived in roughly 24 United States geographic areas. Cohort assignment in the prospective study relied on participant-reported clinical history from a screening survey and a study questionnaire. Recovered participants in ImmuneRACE Cohort 3 were defined by two consecutive negative NP/OP PCR tests, clearance by a healthcare professional, or resolution of symptoms. Mobile phlebotomists in the prospective study collected whole blood, serum and a nasopharyngeal or oropharyngeal swab from every participant. Participants in the prospective study had the option to provide additional blood draws and questionnaires over a roughly 2-month period. Before DNA extraction, blood samples from the prospective study were shipped at room temperature or frozen. Notes on this clone: Its antigen remains undetermined. No much larger clone is present one base from it, and per-base qualities are unavailable.

The CDR3 has 15 amino acids, counting the end cysteine and phenylalanine. The entry retains the CDR3 DNA only, 45 bases that are in frame from base 1. V loses 6 bases of germline sequence and J loses 1 base, and the interval between the two ends is 15 bases. Sequences MDHEN (CDR1) and SYDVKM (CDR2) are obtained from the germline V gene. The investigation overall reported the following: How much clinical and demographic metadata was included differed by source and by participant, and the metadata was provided uncurated.

TCRbeta CDR3 regions were amplified from genomic DNA using the immunoSEQ Assay, a bias-controlled multiplex PCR. As for the original processing: Nucleated cell counts per sample were estimated from amplification of reference gene primers within the assay. Sequence reads were collapsed and filtered to measure the absolute abundance of every unique TCRbeta CDR3 rearrangement. For each sample, productive Simpson clonality was calculated by taking the square root of Simpson's diversity index across productive rearrangements. Entries here come from immuneACCESS through TCRdb and include only in-frame sequences with V and J called. Some clones fail to appear in such tables; in the studies checked, an unresolved V gene covers under half of the shortfall, and the cause of the remainder is unknown. V, J and clone size reflect that table, while D and trimming were determined from the DNA. Here the sample has almost 250,000 clones; around 89% occur a single time. The ten largest clonotypes hold approximately 4.2% of the sample.

This receptor was identified in a woman aged 25 to 39 who had recovered from COVID-19. The chain was built from TRBV28 and TRBJ1-1; confidence is insufficient to name the D gene. Material: PBMCs or T cells enriched from blood (not recorded which). The nucleotides are TGTGCCAGCAGAGTAGAGGTTATTGGGAACACTGAAGCTTTCTTT. Translated, it reads CASRVEVIGNTEAFF.